These 2 T cell receptor beta chains were sequenced from one sample in a study of OX40 agonist ivuxolimab in advanced cancers. Profiling relied on immunoSEQ multiplex PCR, and the TCRdb table lists in-frame clones only, not all of them. The sample has approximately 80,000 clones; approximately 89% are singletons. This sample comprised CD4+ or CD8+ T cells sorted from blood, obtained in a trial of the OX40 agonist ivuxolimab. The receptors were sampled from an adult with an advanced solid tumor such as melanoma, head and neck, liver or kidney cancer.

The chain carries TRBV14 and TRBJ2-3, with D perhaps matching TRBD2 (6 bases). There are 14 residues in the CDR3. V gave up 3 bases and J gave up 2 bases, with 9 bases separating them. Germline lookup yields CDR1 SGHDN and CDR2 FVKESK. The CDR3 DNA reads TGTGCCAGCAGCCAGGCGGGGTTCACAGATACGCAGTATTTT. Translated, it gives CASSQAGFTDTQYF.

The CDR3: CASSESGITTEAFF. CDR3 bases: TGTGCCAGTAGTGAGTCAGGGATAACTACCGAAGCTTTCTTT. The chain joins TRBV19 to TRBJ1-1, with D perhaps TRBD1 (5 bases). V lost 5 bases and J lost 8, with 18 bases in between. Germline V CDR1 and CDR2: LNHDA, SQIVND (reference sequence). This CDR3 region has 14 residues.